This TCR beta chain derives from a study of T cell changes during pregnancy in multiple sclerosis. This clone was picked up one time. Germline values: CDR1 SGHDT, CDR2 YYEEEE. This CDR3 has 13 residues. V shed 3 bases and J 4 bases; nucleotides not matched to a gene: 1. The protocol was immunoSEQ multiplex PCR, while the TCRdb copy is restricted to in-frame clones and leaves out a portion. The table records about 45,000 clones, around nine tenths of them present only once. This TCR was sampled from a female donor with multiple sclerosis, enrolled in a pregnancy study. Material: CD4+ T cells from peripheral blood mononuclear cells, obtained in the first trimester of pregnancy. The genes are TRBV5-6 and TRBJ1-3; 7 nucleotides agree with TRBD1. CDR3 nucleotides: TGTGCCAGCAGCTCGGACAGGGGAAACACCATATATTTT. Amino acid sequence: CASSSDRGNTIYF.